This T cell receptor beta chain was obtained from a study of cytomegalovirus exposure and HLA in healthy donors. Overall study context: Earlier results showed roughly 120 million unique TCR beta sequences derived from 150 million to 200 million T cells. Study results and limitations: Most TCR sequences showed up rarely, but some public TCRs showed up in many donors. The CMV antigen specificity of a few CMV-associated chains was confirmed through in vitro analysis. In a later analysis, V- and J-gene trimming of beta chains associated with a DCLRE1C missense variant, replicated independently.

As to this clone: Its matching antigen is unknown.

Primers included in the PCR were 60 Vbeta and 13 Jbeta primers. The repertoire was sequenced with immunoSEQ multiplex PCR; TCRdb's copy has only in-frame clones and lacks some. The data contain approximately 130,000 clones, about four fifths of them singletons. The CDR3 contains 13 residues. V lost 2 bases to trimming and J lost 11 bases; unmatched junction nucleotides: 6. CDR1 is LNHNV, CDR2 YYDKDF, per germline (reference sequence). Sequenced: PBMCs. The chain joins TRBV15 to TRBJ1-1; TRBD1 matches 9 bases. This TCR was sampled from a woman between 40 and 50 years old in good health and CMV-seronegative. The CDR3, as DNA: TGTGCCACCAGCAGAAGACAGGGGGAGGAGGCTTTCTTT. This sequence encodes CATSRRQGEEAFF.